The T cell receptor beta chain described here comes from a study of cytomegalovirus exposure and HLA in healthy donors. Study-level background: Among the approximately 400 donors who were genotyped, 81% fell in the genetic ancestry cluster that is associated with self-reported Caucasian donors. Study results and limitations: Presence/absence comparisons presumed near-even sequencing depth among donors.

Unrecorded immune exposure was likely among donors, who were nominally healthy when sampled. Per germline, CDR1 MNHNS and CDR2 SASEGT. The CDR3 sequence is 14 residues long. Trimming at V came to 8 bases and at J to 3 bases, leaving 7 bases not matched to a gene. Of note for this clone: Its antigen is still unknown.

The primer mix had 60 Vbeta and 13 Jbeta primers. Sequencing used immunoSEQ multiplex PCR; TCRdb keeps in-frame clones, though not all of them. The table lists about 120,000 clones, roughly 75% of them singletons. The rearrangement uses TRBV6-1 and TRBJ1-5; 7 nucleotides match TRBD1. The sequencing input was PBMCs. The receptor's source is a man aged 30 to 45 in good health and CMV-seropositive. The CDR3 sequence is CASGMTGTNQPQHF. CDR3 DNA sequence: TGTGCCAGCGGCATGACAGGGACCAATCAGCCCCAGCATTTT.